The 24 T cell receptor beta chains below were found in one sample sequenced in a study of T cell responses to AZD1222 COVID-19 vaccine (dated by TCRdb to about 2021). The time point label, as the study defines it: baseline before first vaccination. Preparation of the library involved the immunoSEQ multiplex PCR assay. As stored in TCRdb, this immuneACCESS dataset retains in-frame rearrangements with V and J assigned. A fraction of the clones does not appear; measured against another copy, unresolved V genes explain less than half of the discrepancy, and the remainder lacks a known reason. This sample is represented by around 130,000 clones; over 90% of them were singletons. The ten top clones hold 5.4% of the sample. Sequenced here: peripheral blood, sampled on day 0 of AZD1222 vaccination. All receptors come from an adult in good health.

The chain employs TRBV11-2 and TRBJ2-1, with a possible D match to TRBD1 (5 bases). The CDR3 is made up of 14 amino acids. Trimming stripped 2 bases from V and 7 bases from J, with 12 bases between. Germline lookup yields CDR1 SGHAT and CDR2 FQNNGV. The CDR3 protein is CASSLLLGANEQFF. Here the CDR3 DNA reads TGTGCCAGCAGCTTATTGTTAGGGGCGAATGAGCAGTTCTTC.

The chain joins TRBV7-2 to TRBJ2-4, with D possibly matching TRBD1 (6 bases). V was trimmed by 3 bases and J by 3 bases, leaving 12 bases between them. This CDR3 comprises 15 residues. Germline V gene sequence: CDR1 SGHTA, CDR2 FQGNSA. CDR3 residues: CASSFNRVGKNIQYF. CDR3 bases: TGTGCCAGCAGCTTCAACAGGGTGGGCAAAAACATTCAGTACTTC.

The chain carries TRBV7-3 and TRBJ2-2, with TRBD2 as a possible D gene (6 bases). CDR1 is SGHTA, CDR2 FQGTGA, per germline. The CDR3 loop spans 13 amino acids. Trimming stripped 9 bases from V and 0 bases from J, with 8 bases between. The CDR3 DNA reads as TGTGCCAGTCGCGGGGCGAACACCGGGGAGCTGTTTTTT. Amino acid sequence: CASRGANTGELFF.

This clone showed up just once. This chain joins TRBV7-7 and TRBJ2-7, with 9 positions matching TRBD1. The V segment lost 5 bases and the J segment 7 bases; nucleotides outside the gene matches: 6. This CDR3 contains 13 residues. Germline V CDR1 and CDR2: SSHAT, FNYEAQ (reference sequence). The chain's CDR3 is CASSIDRGREQYF. The CDR3 nucleotides read TGTGCCAGCAGCATAGACAGGGGGAGGGAGCAGTACTTC.

In this sample, this clone turned up a few times. The chain has TRBV7-9 and TRBJ1-3, with TRBD1 as a possible D gene (5 bases). Between the trimmed V and J ends, which lost 5 bases and 4 bases, there was a span of 18 bases. This CDR3 is built from 16 residues. CDR1 is SEHNR, CDR2 FQNEAQ, per germline (reference sequence). Written as DNA, the CDR3 is TGTGCCAGCAGCCGGCGCGGGGGGATCACCGGAAACACCATATATTTT. Translated, it gives CASSRRGGITGNTIYF.

The rearrangement uses TRBV27 and TRBJ1-5, with D perhaps TRBD1 (5 bases). Looked up from germline, CDR1 is MNHEY and CDR2 is SMNVEV (reference sequence). V was clipped by 2 bases and J by 3 bases, with 11 bases between them. The CDR3 is 15 amino acids. DNA of the CDR3: TGTGCCAGCAGTTTAAAGTGGGACTCCAATCAGCCCCAGCATTTT. As protein: CASSLKWDSNQPQHF.

CDR3 DNA sequence: TGCGCCAGCAGCGTCCAGGGGTCCGGCGAGCAGTACTTC. Protein product: CASSVQGSGEQYF. The V call is TRBV10-2, the J call TRBJ2-7, with TRBD1 as a possible D gene (6 bases). V lost 6 bases, J lost 6 bases, and 15 bases lay in between. This CDR3 region has 13 residues. The germline V gene has CDR1 WSHSY and CDR2 SAAADI.

The chain uses TRBV3-1 (or the pseudogene TRBV3-2) and TRBJ1-2; D possibly corresponds to TRBD1 (6 bases). Looked up from germline, CDR1 is LGHDT and CDR2 is YNNKEL (reference sequence). Between the trimmed V and J ends, which lost 4 bases and 6 bases, there was a span of 18 bases. The CDR3 is made up of 15 amino acids. Here the CDR3 reads CASSPIITGGHGYTF. The DNA of the CDR3 is TGTGCCAGCAGCCCGATAATAACGGGGGGCCATGGCTACACCTTC.

The chain has TRBV2 and TRBJ1-2, with TRBD1 matching 7 bases. Trimming removed 6 bases from V and 4 bases from J; junction bases left unmatched: 11. The germline V gene has CDR1 SNHLY and CDR2 FYNNEI. The length of the CDR3 is 15 residues. The CDR3 DNA is TGTGCCAGCAGCGCCGGGACAGTACTGGCCTATGGCTACACCTTC. This sequence encodes CASSAGTVLAYGYTF.

This clone was counted between two and nine times. This chain uses TRBV18 with TRBJ2-1, with 9 bases matching TRBD1. Germline V lookup: CDR1 KGHSH, CDR2 LQKENI. This CDR3 contains 15 residues. J gave up 8 bases and V 2 bases, and 7 bases lay outside the gene matches. CDR3 residues: CASSPGQGLSDEQFF. The CDR3 DNA follows: TGTGCCAGCTCACCAGGACAGGGGTTGTCGGATGAGCAGTTCTTC.

The chain couples TRBV2 to TRBJ1-3; D may be TRBD1 (5 bases). There are 17 residues in the CDR3. The V and J ends lost 6 bases and 3 bases respectively, with 21 bases between them. The germline V gene encodes CDR1 SNHLY and CDR2 FYNNEI. The CDR3 DNA is TGTGCCAGCAGCGTTCCCCCCGGGGGGGTCCTTGGAAACACCATATATTTT. The encoded protein is CASSVPPGGVLGNTIYF.

With regard to this clone: Relative to the germline gene, one junction end is altered; a read error may explain this. The chain recombines TRBV11-2 with TRBJ1-1; D unclear. Germline assignment: CDR1 SGHAT and CDR2 FQNNGV. The CDR3 has 15 residues. In DNA, the CDR3 is TGTGCCAGCAGCCTAGATATGCAGGCGGGAACTGAAGCTTTCTTT. This gives the protein CASSLDMQAGTEAFF.

The chain uses TRBV27 and TRBJ1-2, with a tentative D call TRBD1 (6 bases). The CDR3 extends over 15 amino acids. Germline values: CDR1 MNHEY, CDR2 SMNVEV (reference sequence). Trimming cost V 2 bases and J 4 bases, with 14 bases left between them. Here the CDR3 reads CASSLGGGVPYGYTF. DNA for the CDR3: TGTGCCAGCAGTTTAGGCGGGGGCGTCCCCTATGGCTACACCTTC.

The rearrangement joins TRBV2 to TRBJ1-4; D uncertain. The CDR3 is 15 amino acids. CDR1 is SNHLY, CDR2 FYNNEI, per germline. The ends were cut back, 3 bases at V and 9 bases at J, with 17 bases in the middle. CDR3 sequence reads: CASSDEGPKVKKLFF. In nucleotides, the CDR3 is TGTGCCAGCAGTGACGAGGGTCCTAAAGTGAAAAAACTGTTTTTT.

This chain uses TRBV27 with TRBJ2-7; 7 bases fit TRBD2. In germline, CDR1 is MNHEY, CDR2 SMNVEV (reference sequence). J lost 7 bases, V lost 2 bases, and 2 bases had no gene match. The CDR3 extends over 12 amino acids. This CDR3 reads CASSLPGGEQYF. In nucleotides, the CDR3 is TGTGCCAGCAGTTTACCCGGGGGGGAGCAGTACTTC.

The chain employs TRBV13 and TRBJ2-4; 7 bases align to TRBD2. Losses at the gene ends were 3 bases for V and 4 bases for J; bases not matched to a gene: 3. The germline CDR1 and CDR2 sequences are PRHDT and FYEKMQ (reference sequence). CDR3 length equals 14 residues. The CDR3 region has the DNA TGTGCCAGCAGCTTGCGGGGGAGGAAAAACATTCAGTACTTC. Translation gives CASSLRGRKNIQYF.

The chain combines TRBV11-2 with TRBJ2-1; 11 bases are shared with TRBD2. The length of the CDR3 is 15 residues. Trimming cost V 3 bases and J 4 bases; bases outside gene matches: 2. CDR1 and CDR2 from the germline V gene are SGHAT and FQNNGV. This CDR3 is CASSFSSGGYNEQFF. CDR3 sequence (DNA): TGTGCCAGCAGCTTTTCTAGCGGGGGGTACAATGAGCAGTTCTTC.

The chain couples TRBV19 to TRBJ1-1, with a possible D match to TRBD1 (5 bases). This CDR3 is 14 amino acids long. Trimming cost V 8 bases and J 1 base, with 14 bases left between them. Germline CDR1 reads LNHDA; CDR2 reads SQIVND (reference sequence). The CDR3 loop is CASSSARANTEAFF. CDR3 coding DNA: TGTGCCAGTTCTTCGGCCAGGGCGAACACTGAAGCTTTCTTT. The full variable domain, its missing parts supplied by reference TRBV19 and TRBJ1-1, is DGGITQSPKYLFRKEGQNVTLSCEQNLNHDAMYWYRQDPGQGLRLIYYSQIVNDFQKGDIAEGYSVSREKKESFPLTVTSAQKNPTAFYLCASSSARANTEAFFGQGTRLTVV.

The chain uses TRBV5-8 and TRBJ1-1; TRBD1 matches at 7 bases. CDR1 is SGHTS and CDR2 is YDEGEE in the germline V gene. The CDR3 is 15 amino acids. With 3 bases clipped from V and 5 bases from J, the junction kept 10 bases outside the gene matches. The CDR3 DNA follows: TGTGCCAGCAGCTCTACTACAGGGGTAAGGACTGAAGCTTTCTTT. Residues: CASSSTTGVRTEAFF.

This rearrangement joins TRBV4-3 to TRBJ1-2; the D is unclear. Germline V gene lookup returns CDR1 LGHNA and CDR2 YSLEER. This CDR3 is 14 amino acids long. Trimming took off 0 bases at V and 3 bases at J, with 8 bases between the two ends. CDR3 coding DNA: TGCGCCAGCAGCCAAGAATTGCAGGACTATGGCTACACCTTC. Amino acid sequence: CASSQELQDYGYTF.

V is TRBV19 and J is TRBJ2-5; the match to TRBD2 covers 8 bases. The CDR3 runs 14 residues. Per germline, CDR1 LNHDA and CDR2 SQIVND (reference sequence). The J segment lost 3 bases and the V segment lost 6 bases, leaving 6 bases of the junction unmatched. CDR3 protein: CASRHNGGEETQYF. The CDR3 bases are TGTGCCAGTAGACACAACGGGGGGGAAGAGACCCAGTACTTC.

This chain uses TRBV11-2 with TRBJ2-5, with 8 bases fitting TRBD1. CDR1 is SGHAT and CDR2 is FQNNGV in the germline V gene. The CDR3 is 16 amino acids. Germline trimming cut 5 bases from V and 4 bases from J; bases unmatched to any gene: 12. CDR3 DNA: TGTGCCAGCAGCCGAAAGCCGGACAGGGTGAGAGAGACCCAGTACTTC. Translating it yields CASSRKPDRVRETQYF.

CDR3 nucleotide sequence: TGTGCCTGGAGGCGCCCAAAGGGTGAAAAACTGTTTTTT. Its protein product is CAWRRPKGEKLFF. The chain links TRBV30 to TRBJ1-4; unclear D gene. The CDR3 contains 13 residues. Germline loops: CDR1 GTSNPN, CDR2 SVGIG (reference sequence). V was shortened by 3 bases and J by 7 bases, with 12 bases between the two germline ends.

The V and J genes are TRBV5-4 and TRBJ2-2; D gene uncertain. Germline values: CDR1 SGHNT, CDR2 YYREEE (reference sequence). The CDR3 runs to 13 residues. The ends were cut back, 1 base at V and 7 bases at J, with 8 bases in the middle. The CDR3 loop reads CASSLSLDGELFF. The CDR3 DNA reads TGTGCCAGCAGCTTGAGTCTGGACGGGGAGCTGTTTTTT.